The entry below describes one T cell receptor (beta chain). The record originates from a study of T cell responses to AZD1222 COVID-19 vaccine. Libraries were prepared by immunoSEQ multiplex PCR; TCRdb keeps only in-frame clonotypes and omits some of them. This sample carries 200,000 or so clones, 90% to 95% of them seen once, and the ten largest clones take about 1%. This TCR derives from an adult in good health. The specimen was peripheral blood, collected on day 0 of MenACWY control vaccination.

The CDR3 nucleotides are TGTGCCAGCTCACCACCCGGGGGAGAAGAGACCCAGTACTTC. This codes for CASSPPGGEETQYF. The chain couples TRBV18 to TRBJ2-5, with D perhaps TRBD2 (6 bases). This CDR3 is 14 amino acids long. The germline gives CDR1 KGHSH, CDR2 LQKENI. Trimming cost V 0 bases and J 3 bases, with 8 bases left between them.